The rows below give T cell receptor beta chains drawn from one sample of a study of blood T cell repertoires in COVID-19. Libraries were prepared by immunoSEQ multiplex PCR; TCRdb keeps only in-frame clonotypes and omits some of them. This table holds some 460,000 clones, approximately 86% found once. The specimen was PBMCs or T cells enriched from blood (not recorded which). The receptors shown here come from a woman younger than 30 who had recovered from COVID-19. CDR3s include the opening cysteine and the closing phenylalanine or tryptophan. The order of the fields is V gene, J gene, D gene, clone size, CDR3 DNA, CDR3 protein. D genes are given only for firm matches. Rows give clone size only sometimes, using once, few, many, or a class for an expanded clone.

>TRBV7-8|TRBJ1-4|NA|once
TGTGCCAGCAGCTCGCCGGGAGGTGAACTGTTTTTT
CASSSPGGELFF
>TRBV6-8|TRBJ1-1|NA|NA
TGTGCCGGACAAGGGAGGGTGAGCGGGATAGTTTGGACTGAAGCTTTCTTT
CAGQGRVSGIVWTEAFF
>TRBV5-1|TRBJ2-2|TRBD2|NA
TGCGCCAGCATACCGGGACTAAACACCGGGGAGCTGTTTTTT
CASIPGLNTGELFF
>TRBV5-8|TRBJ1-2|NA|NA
TGTGCCAGCAGCCGTTTCACGGGGGATAAAAACTATGGCTACACCTTC
CASSRFTGDKNYGYTF
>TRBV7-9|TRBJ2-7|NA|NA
TGTGCCAGCAGCACGGGCTACGAGCAGTACTTC
CASSTGYEQYF
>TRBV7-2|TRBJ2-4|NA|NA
TGTGCCAGCAGCCTCGACTATCAAAACATTCAGTACTTC
CASSLDYQNIQYF
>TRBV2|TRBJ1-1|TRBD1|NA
TGTGCCAGCGGGGACAGGGGGCCACGAATGCCCTTATTGAACACTGAAGCTTTCTTT
CASGDRGPRMPLLNTEAFF
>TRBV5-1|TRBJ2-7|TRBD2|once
TGCGCCAGTAGCAAGGAGGGGCGGGAGAGCGAGCAGTACTTC
CASSKEGRESEQYF
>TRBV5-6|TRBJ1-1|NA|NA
TGTGCCAGCAGCCGGAGGGAGGACGCCAGCCTTGGAATGAACACTGAAGCTTTCTTT
CASSRREDASLGMNTEAFF
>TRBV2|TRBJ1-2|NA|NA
TGTGCCTCCGGGGGAGGGGATCGAGGCTACACCTTC
CASGGGDRGYTF
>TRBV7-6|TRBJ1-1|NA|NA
TGTGCCAGCAGCCCTACGACAGGGAACACTGAAGCTTTCTTT
CASSPTTGNTEAFF
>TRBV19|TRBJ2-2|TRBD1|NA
TGTGCCAGTAGTATTACAGGGGGCGTTTCCGGGGAGCTGTTTTTT
CASSITGGVSGELFF
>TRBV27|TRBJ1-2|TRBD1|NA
TGTGCCAGCAGTTTATCTGGACCCAGGGGGATCTATGGCTACACCTTC
CASSLSGPRGIYGYTF
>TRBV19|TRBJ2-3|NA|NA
TGTGCCAGTACGGGGGGCCTCACAGATACGCAGTATTTT
CASTGGLTDTQYF
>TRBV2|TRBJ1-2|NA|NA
TGTGCCAGTCAACGGTTATGGACAGCGTCGAACTATGGCTACACCTTC
CASQRLWTASNYGYTF
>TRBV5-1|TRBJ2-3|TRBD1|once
TGCGCCAGCAGCTTGGGACAGGGAGATACGCAGTATTTT
CASSLGQGDTQYF
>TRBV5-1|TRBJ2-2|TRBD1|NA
TGCGCCAGCAGCCCCAAACCCCCGGGACAGGGGTTCACCGGGGAGCTGTTTTTT
CASSPKPPGQGFTGELFF
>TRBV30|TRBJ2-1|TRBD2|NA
TGTGCCTGGAGTCCGACCTGGACTAGCGGGGGCGGTGAGCAGTTCTTC
CAWSPTWTSGGGEQFF
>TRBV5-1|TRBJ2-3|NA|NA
TGCGCCAGCAGCGTACAGGGAGGGGGATTCGCAGATACGCAGTATTTT
CASSVQGGGFADTQYF
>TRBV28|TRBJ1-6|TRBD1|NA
TGTGCCAGCAGTCCGCAGACAGGGGAATATTCACCCCTCCACTTT
CASSPQTGEYSPLHF
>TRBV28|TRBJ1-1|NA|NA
TGTGCCAGCAGTTTACCCCCCCAGGGGTACGTCACTGAAGCTTTCTTT
CASSLPPQGYVTEAFF
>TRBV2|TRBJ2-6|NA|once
TGTGCCAGCAGCGGAGACCGCTCTGGGGCCAACGTCCTGACTTTC
CASSGDRSGANVLTF
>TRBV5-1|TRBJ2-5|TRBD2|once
TGCGCCAGCAGCTCCCTAGCGGGGGTCCAAGAGACCCAGTACTTC
CASSSLAGVQETQYF
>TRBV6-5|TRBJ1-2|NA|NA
TGTGCCAGCAGTTACAGGGGGTTTTGGTTCTTGGATGGCTACACCTTC
CASSYRGFWFLDGYTF